This T cell receptor beta chain is from a study of blood T cell repertoires in COVID-19. Clones were read by immunoSEQ multiplex PCR, and TCRdb kept only the in-frame ones, dropping some. The sample consists of about 120,000 clones, 85% of them appearing once. The CDR3 spans 17 residues. V was trimmed by 4 bases and J by 5 bases, leaving 18 bases between them. Germline CDR1 reads MGHRA; CDR2 reads YSYEKL. The specimen was peripheral blood. V is TRBV4-1 and J is TRBJ1-6; D gene ambiguous. The source is a woman older than 75 with acute or convalescent COVID-19. Here the CDR3 reads CASSRGREGTHNSPLHF. The CDR3 DNA is TGCGCCAGCAGCCGAGGGCGGGAGGGAACCCATAATTCACCCCTCCACTTT.